This TCR beta chain is from a study of graft-versus-host responses after intestinal transplantation. Overall study: Multivisceral, liver-intestinal, or isolated intestinal transplants were received by the recipients.

Germline-derived CDR1 and CDR2 are GTSNPN and SVGIG (reference sequence). This CDR3 contains 14 residues. Trimming shortened V by 2 bases and J by 0 bases, and 8 bases separated the two germline ends. Details on this clone: The antigen is not known.

Libraries were prepared by immunoSEQ multiplex PCR; TCRdb keeps only in-frame clonotypes and omits some of them. The top ten hold 2% to 3% of the sample, which has about 50,000 clones, 85% to 95% seen once. The sample consisted of unstimulated CD4+ T cells sorted from spleen or lymph node cells, taken before transplant. The chain combines TRBV30 with TRBJ1-3; no reliable D call. The TCR comes from a human donor who was the organ donor for an intestinal transplant. The CDR3 is CAWSRRISGNTIYF. The CDR3 DNA reads TGTGCCTGGAGTCGCAGGATCTCTGGAAACACCATATATTTT.